The 4 T cell receptor beta chains below come from one sample, sequenced in a study of T-cell reconstitution after alpha-beta-depleted transplantation in children. Unique molecular identifiers were used to barcode this TCRbeta library. A single record per CDR3 protein comes from TCRdb applying MiXCR to the PCR reads. This repertoire shows some 310,000 distinct CDR3 sequences, over 20% found once; its top ten account for approximately 10%. The sequencing here drew on PBMCs, mostly from graft donor cells, taken 180 days after TCRalphabeta/CD19-depleted stem cell transplant. These receptor sequences come from a male patient under 18 who had a stem cell transplant for acute lymphoblastic leukemia, so the T cells may come from the graft donor.

This clonotype has only a few counts. The rearrangement uses TRBV20-1 and TRBJ2-1; the D gene is possibly TRBD2 (6 bases). The V end was cut by 3 bases, the J end by 6 bases, with 18 bases between. The length of the CDR3 is 15 residues. In germline, CDR1 is DFQATT, CDR2 SNEGSKA (reference sequence). For the CDR3, the DNA is TGCAGTGCTAGGTCGGGAGCCCGGCCTAGCAATGAGCAGTTCTTC. It is translated as CSARSGARPSNEQFF.

The J gene is TRBJ2-3, the V gene TRBV7-6; 11 bases align to TRBD2. The CDR3 sequence is 16 residues long. Germline CDR1 is SGHVS and CDR2 is FNYEAQ. With V trimmed by 5 bases and J by 2 bases, 6 bases remained unmatched. CDR3 in DNA: TGTGCCAGCAGCCGCGGACTAGCGGGCCCCACAGATACGCAGTATTTT. Protein: CASSRGLAGPTDTQYF.

The chain's CDR3 is CASSLAQSYEQYF. As DNA, the CDR3 is TGCGCCAGCTCTCTAGCGCAATCCTACGAGCAGTACTTC. The chain uses TRBV5-1 and TRBJ2-7; D might be TRBD2 (6 bases). The CDR3 spans 13 residues. V lost 7 bases, J lost 1 base, and 12 bases lay in between. Germline V CDR1 and CDR2: SGHRS, YFSETQ.

In its sample, this clonotype was seen a few times. The rearrangement joins TRBV7-2 to TRBJ1-1; 7 bases are a match to TRBD1. The CDR3 consists of 15 residues. Germline CDR1 SGHTA, CDR2 FQGNSA. V gave up 5 bases and J gave up 4 bases; unmatched junction bases: 10. The CDR3 bases are TGTGCCAGCAGCGCTACCGGGACAGCGGCCACTGAAGCTTTCTTT. Its protein is CASSATGTAATEAFF.